The 10 T cell receptor beta chains below come from one sample, sequenced in a study of STAT5B mutations in CD4+ large granular lymphocyte leukemia. Clones were sequenced by immunoSEQ multiplex PCR, and TCRdb holds only the in-frame ones, with some missing. This table has roughly 34,000 clones, over 65% appearing once. Material: CD4+ T cells from blood buffy coats. All receptors come from a human donor in good health.

The chain links TRBV19 to TRBJ1-3, with a possible D match to TRBD1 (6 bases). The ends were cut back, 2 bases at V and 0 bases at J, with 11 bases in the middle. The CDR3 runs to 16 residues. Per the germline V gene, CDR1 is LNHDA and CDR2 is SQIVND (reference sequence). CDR3 protein: CASSITDSYSGNTIYF. CDR3 DNA sequence: TGTGCCAGTAGTATAACGGACAGCTACTCTGGAAACACCATATATTTT. Full variable domain (remainder filled in from reference TRBV19 and TRBJ1-3): DGGITQSPKYLFRKEGQNVTLSCEQNLNHDAMYWYRQDPGQGLRLIYYSQIVNDFQKGDIAEGYSVSREKKESFPLTVTSAQKNPTAFYLCASSITDSYSGNTIYFGEGSWLTVV.

The V gene is TRBV13, the J gene TRBJ1-2; D remains ambiguous. V lost 1 base, J lost 8 bases, and 11 bases lay in between. The CDR3 runs to 13 residues. CDR1 and CDR2 (germline): PRHDT, FYEKMQ (reference sequence). DNA for the CDR3: TGTGCCAGCAGCTTAGATCCCGGGCACGGCTACACCTTC. Protein sequence: CASSLDPGHGYTF.

This clone has only one observation. The chain joins TRBV11-2 to TRBJ2-3; 12 positions agree with TRBD1. Germline lookup yields CDR1 SGHAT and CDR2 FQNNGV. The V gene end was trimmed by 5 bases and the J gene end by 8 bases; junction bases not matched to a gene: 8. The CDR3 has 15 residues. The chain's CDR3 is CASSTRPGQGATQYF. Here the CDR3 DNA reads TGTGCCAGCAGCACACGCCCGGGACAGGGGGCTACGCAGTATTTT.

This clone was counted between two and nine times. V and J are TRBV15 and TRBJ2-5; tentative D call: TRBD1 (6 bases). V lost 4 bases to trimming and J lost 5 bases, with 14 bases between them. The CDR3 is 14 amino acids. In germline, CDR1 is LNHNV, CDR2 YYDKDF (reference sequence). CDR3 sequence: CATSTTGSGETQYF. CDR3 nucleotide sequence: TGTGCCACCAGCACAACAGGGTCCGGGGAGACCCAGTACTTC.

The V and J genes are TRBV5-6 and TRBJ2-3, with 11 bases lining up with TRBD2. CDR1 and CDR2 from the germline V gene are SGHDT and YYEEEE. The CDR3 totals 19 residues. With V trimmed by 0 bases and J by 5 bases, 14 bases remained unmatched. The CDR3 nucleotides are TGTGCCAGCAGCTTGGTCGGGGAAGCTAGCGGGAGGCTGGTAGATACGCAGTATTTT. Its protein product is CASSLVGEASGRLVDTQYF.

In nucleotides, the CDR3 is TGCGCCAGCAGCTTGGGAACTTCGGGCACCGGGGAGCTGTTTTTT. Encoded protein: CASSLGTSGTGELFF. The chain links TRBV5-1 to TRBJ2-2; D gene uncertain. The CDR3 is made up of 15 amino acids. The V gene lost 0 bases and the J gene lost 4 bases, with 10 bases spanning the gap. The germline V gene encodes CDR1 SGHRS and CDR2 YFSETQ.

The chain combines TRBV6-1 with TRBJ2-1, with 8 bases aligning to TRBD2. V shed 8 bases and J 5 bases; nucleotides not matched to a gene: 11. The CDR3 runs to 15 residues. Per germline, CDR1 MNHNS and CDR2 SASEGT. CDR3 nucleotides: TGTGCCAGCTCGAGGGGAGCGGGAGTCGACAATGAGCAGTTCTTC. Amino acids: CASSRGAGVDNEQFF.

This chain's CDR3 is CASSAGRHSGANVLTF. The CDR3 DNA is TGTGCCAGCAGTGCAGGACGGCACTCTGGGGCCAACGTCCTGACTTTC. V and J are TRBV5-8 and TRBJ2-6; D gene ambiguous. Per the germline V gene, CDR1 is SGHTS and CDR2 is YDEGEE. The CDR3 contains 16 residues. Trimming pared 5 bases from V and 0 bases from J, leaving 12 bases between.

For the CDR3, the DNA is TGTGCCAGCAGCCCGTGGACTAGCGGGAGTAATGAGCAGTTCTTC. Its protein product is CASSPWTSGSNEQFF. The chain uses TRBV5-8 and TRBJ2-1, with TRBD2 identical over 13 bases. The CDR3 sequence is 15 residues long. The ends lost 4 bases at V and 7 bases at J; junction bases unmatched: 5. Per germline, CDR1 SGHTS and CDR2 YDEGEE.

The V call is TRBV5-4, the J call TRBJ1-4; D possibly corresponds to TRBD1 (6 bases). The CDR3 consists of 16 residues. The ends were cut back, 4 bases at V and 10 bases at J, with 23 bases in the middle. From germline, CDR1 is SGHNT and CDR2 YYREEE (reference sequence). CDR3 residues: CASSTKTGPKGGKLFF. CDR3 nucleotides: TGTGCCAGCAGCACAAAAACCGGCCCCAAGGGGGGAAAACTGTTTTTT.